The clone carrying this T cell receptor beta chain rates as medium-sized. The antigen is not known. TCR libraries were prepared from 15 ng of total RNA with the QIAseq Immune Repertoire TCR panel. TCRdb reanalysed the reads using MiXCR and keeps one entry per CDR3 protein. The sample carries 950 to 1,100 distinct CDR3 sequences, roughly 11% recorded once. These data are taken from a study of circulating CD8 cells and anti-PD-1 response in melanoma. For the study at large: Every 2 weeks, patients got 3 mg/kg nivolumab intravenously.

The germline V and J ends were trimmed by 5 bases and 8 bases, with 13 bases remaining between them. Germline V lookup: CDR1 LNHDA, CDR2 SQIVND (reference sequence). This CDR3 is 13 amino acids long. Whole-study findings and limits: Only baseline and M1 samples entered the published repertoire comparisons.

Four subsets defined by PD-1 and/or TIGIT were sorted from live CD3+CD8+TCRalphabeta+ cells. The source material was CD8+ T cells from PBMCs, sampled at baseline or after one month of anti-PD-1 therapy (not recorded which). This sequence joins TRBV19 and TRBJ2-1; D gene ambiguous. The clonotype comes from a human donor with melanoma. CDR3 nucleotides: TGTGCCAGTAGTCCCTCCGTGGTCTATGAGCAGTTCTTC. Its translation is CASSPSVVYEQFF.